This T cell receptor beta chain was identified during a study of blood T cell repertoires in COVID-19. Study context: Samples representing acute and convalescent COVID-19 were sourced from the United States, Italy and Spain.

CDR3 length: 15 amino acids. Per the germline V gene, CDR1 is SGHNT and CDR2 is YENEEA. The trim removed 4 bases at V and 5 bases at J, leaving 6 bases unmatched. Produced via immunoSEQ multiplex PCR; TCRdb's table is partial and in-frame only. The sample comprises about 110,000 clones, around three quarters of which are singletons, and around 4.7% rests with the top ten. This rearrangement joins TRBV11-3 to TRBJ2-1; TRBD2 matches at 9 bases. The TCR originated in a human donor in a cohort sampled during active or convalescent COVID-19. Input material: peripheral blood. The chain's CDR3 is CASSSSGVSDNEQFF. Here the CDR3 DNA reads TGTGCCAGCAGCTCTAGCGGGGTATCAGACAATGAGCAGTTCTTC.